Listed below are T cell receptor beta chains from one sample, sequenced in a study of beta chain features in type 1 diabetes. Clones were sequenced by immunoSEQ multiplex PCR, and TCRdb holds only the in-frame ones, with some missing. Seen here are about 160,000 clones, approximately 9.1% observed once, and the top ten hold about 0.65%. The sequencing input was central memory CD4+ T cells from blood. The receptors come from a woman aged 25 to 39 with type 1 diabetes. Each CDR3 is given with its conserved first and last residue.

V gene: TRBV2
J gene: TRBJ2-1
CDR3 protein: CASSAPRTYNEQFF

V gene: TRBV21-1
J gene: TRBJ1-5
CDR3 protein: CASSDRQGARDQPQHF

V gene: TRBV30
J gene: TRBJ1-2
CDR3 protein: CAWRRQGSSGYTF

V gene: TRBV11-2
J gene: TRBJ2-3
CDR3 protein: CASSQSPIFSPSTDTQYF

V gene: TRBV11-3
J gene: TRBJ2-7
CDR3 protein: CASSLAAAYEQYF

V gene: TRBV5-1
J gene: TRBJ2-1
CDR3 protein: CASRLGLAGRSGFGQFF

V gene: TRBV5-1
J gene: TRBJ2-7
CDR3 protein: CASSPGIYEQYF

V gene: TRBV28
J gene: TRBJ2-5
CDR3 protein: CASSSGQGVLRETQYF

V gene: TRBV2
J gene: TRBJ2-5
CDR3 protein: CASRGLVETQYF

V gene: TRBV9
J gene: TRBJ2-5
CDR3 protein: CASSPGHARQETQYF